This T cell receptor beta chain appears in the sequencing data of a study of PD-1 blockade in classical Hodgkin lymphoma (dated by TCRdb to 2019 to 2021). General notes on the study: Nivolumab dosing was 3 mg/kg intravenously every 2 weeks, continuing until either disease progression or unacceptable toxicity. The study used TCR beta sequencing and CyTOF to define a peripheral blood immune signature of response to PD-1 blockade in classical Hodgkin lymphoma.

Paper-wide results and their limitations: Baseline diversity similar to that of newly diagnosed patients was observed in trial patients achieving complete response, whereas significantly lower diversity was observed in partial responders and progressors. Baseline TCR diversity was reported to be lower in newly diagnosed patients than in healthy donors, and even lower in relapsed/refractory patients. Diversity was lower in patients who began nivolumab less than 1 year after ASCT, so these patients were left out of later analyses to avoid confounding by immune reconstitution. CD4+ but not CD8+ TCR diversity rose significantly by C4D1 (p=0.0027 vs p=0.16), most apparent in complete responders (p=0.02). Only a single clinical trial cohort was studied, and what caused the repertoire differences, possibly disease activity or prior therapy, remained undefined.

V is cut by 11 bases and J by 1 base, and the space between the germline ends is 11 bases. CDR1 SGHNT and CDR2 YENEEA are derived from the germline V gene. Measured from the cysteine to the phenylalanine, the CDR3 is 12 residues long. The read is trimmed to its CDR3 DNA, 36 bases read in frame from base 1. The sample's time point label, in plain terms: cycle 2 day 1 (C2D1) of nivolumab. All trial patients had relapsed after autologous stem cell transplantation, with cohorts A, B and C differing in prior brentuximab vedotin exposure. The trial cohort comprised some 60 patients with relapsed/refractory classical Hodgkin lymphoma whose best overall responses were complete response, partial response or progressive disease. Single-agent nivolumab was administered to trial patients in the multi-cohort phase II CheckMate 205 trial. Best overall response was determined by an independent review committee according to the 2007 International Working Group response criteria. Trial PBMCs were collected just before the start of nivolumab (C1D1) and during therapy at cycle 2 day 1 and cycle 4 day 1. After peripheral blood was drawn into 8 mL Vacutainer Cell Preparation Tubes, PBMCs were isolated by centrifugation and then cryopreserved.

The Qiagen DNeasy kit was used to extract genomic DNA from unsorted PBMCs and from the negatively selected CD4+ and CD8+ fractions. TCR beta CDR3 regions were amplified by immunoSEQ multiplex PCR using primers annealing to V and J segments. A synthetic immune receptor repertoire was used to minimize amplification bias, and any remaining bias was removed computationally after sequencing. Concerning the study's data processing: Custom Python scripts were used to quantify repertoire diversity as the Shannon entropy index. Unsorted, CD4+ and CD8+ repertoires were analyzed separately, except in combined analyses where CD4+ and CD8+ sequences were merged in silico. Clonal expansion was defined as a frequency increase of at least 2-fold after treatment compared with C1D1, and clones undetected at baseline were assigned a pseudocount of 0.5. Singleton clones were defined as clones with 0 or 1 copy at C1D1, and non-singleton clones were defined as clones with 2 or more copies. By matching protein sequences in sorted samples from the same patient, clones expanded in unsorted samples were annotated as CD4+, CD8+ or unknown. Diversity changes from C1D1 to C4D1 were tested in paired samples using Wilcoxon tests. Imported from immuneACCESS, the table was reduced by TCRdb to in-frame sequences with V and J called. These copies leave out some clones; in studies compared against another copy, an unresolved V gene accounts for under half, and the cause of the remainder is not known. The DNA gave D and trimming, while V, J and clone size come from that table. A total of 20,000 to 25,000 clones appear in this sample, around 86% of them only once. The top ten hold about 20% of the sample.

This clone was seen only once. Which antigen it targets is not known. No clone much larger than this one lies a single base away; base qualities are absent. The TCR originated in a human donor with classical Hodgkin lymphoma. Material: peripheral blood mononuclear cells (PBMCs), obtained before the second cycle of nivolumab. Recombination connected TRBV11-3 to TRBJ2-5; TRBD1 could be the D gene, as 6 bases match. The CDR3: CASSGAQETQYF. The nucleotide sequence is TGTGCCTCCTCAGGGGCCCAAGAGACCCAGTACTTC.